The next 21 T cell receptor beta chains were all read from a single sample in a study of T-cell reconstitution after alpha-beta-depleted transplantation in children. TCRbeta library construction was performed incorporating unique molecular identifiers. TCRdb independently ran MiXCR on the PCR reads; one entry per CDR3 protein. The repertoire holds a few hundred thousand distinct CDR3 sequences, with roughly a quarter as singletons. The sample here was PBMCs, taken before TCRalphabeta/CD19-depleted stem cell transplant. The receptors shown here come from a boy under two years old with Wiskott-Aldrich syndrome, due to receive a stem cell transplant.

The rearrangement links TRBV6-5 to TRBJ2-3; D is undetermined. Per the germline V gene, CDR1 is MNHEY and CDR2 is SVGAGI. CDR3 length equals 15 residues. V was cut by 4 bases and J by 3 bases, with 14 bases left in between. This CDR3 reads CASSSQLDGTDTQYF. CDR3 coding DNA: TGTGCCAGCAGTTCCCAACTCGACGGTACAGATACGCAGTATTTT.

This clonotype appeared many times. The chain couples TRBV5-1 to TRBJ2-7; unclear D gene. The CDR3 runs to 13 residues. In germline, CDR1 is SGHRS, CDR2 YFSETQ. Deletions cut 3 bases from V and 2 bases from J, with 9 bases between. The CDR3 DNA follows: TGCGCCAGCAGCTCTCGGGCGCCCTACGAGCAGTACTTC. Encoded protein: CASSSRAPYEQYF. Filled out from reference TRBV5-1 and TRBJ2-7, the complete variable domain reads KAGVTQTPRYLIKTRGQQVTLSCSPISGHRSVSWYQQTPGQGLQFLFEYFSETQRNKGNFPGRFSGRQFSNSRSEMNVSTLELGDSALYLCASSSRAPYEQYFGPGTRLTVT.

The DNA of the CDR3 is TGTGCCATCAGCCCCTATGGGGATACGCAGTATTTT. Residues: CAISPYGDTQYF. The rearrangement links TRBV10-3 to TRBJ2-3; D gene ambiguous. CDR1 and CDR2 from the germline V gene are ENHRY and SYGVKD. V shed 6 bases and J shed 6 bases, with 10 bases lying between them. The CDR3 spans 12 residues.

This chain joins TRBV7-9 and TRBJ2-7, with D perhaps TRBD1 (6 bases). Germline assignment: CDR1 SEHNR and CDR2 FQNEAQ (reference sequence). Trimming shortened V by 5 bases and J by 7 bases, and 21 bases separated the two germline ends. The CDR3 has 15 residues. Here the CDR3 reads CASSVGHPGFGEQYF. CDR3 bases: TGTGCCAGCAGCGTGGGACATCCAGGATTTGGGGAGCAGTACTTC.

This clonotype was counted a single time. The chain has TRBV15 and TRBJ2-3; D possibly corresponds to TRBD1 (5 bases). With 1 base removed from V and 2 bases from J, the gap between germline ends came to 22 bases. CDR3 length: 19 residues. Germline V lookup: CDR1 LNHNV, CDR2 YYDKDF (reference sequence). The CDR3 loop reads CATSRVSRASSFSTDTQYF. CDR3 DNA sequence: TGTGCCACCAGCAGAGTCTCCAGGGCCAGTTCGTTCTCCACAGATACGCAGTATTTT.

This clonotype was counted a few times. The chain combines TRBV9 with TRBJ2-7; 10 bases agree with TRBD1. The CDR3 runs 15 residues. The junction had 7 bases not matched to a gene; V was cut back by 2 bases and J by 5 bases. Germline loops: CDR1 SGDLS, CDR2 YYNGEE. CDR3 sequence reads: CASSVEGQGFHEQYF. The CDR3 coding sequence is TGTGCCAGCAGCGTTGAGGGACAGGGGTTCCACGAGCAGTACTTC. Combining the CDR3 with reference TRBV9 and TRBJ2-7 gives the whole variable domain DSGVTQTPKHLITATGQRVTLRCSPRSGDLSVYWYQQSLDQGLQFLIQYYNGEERAKGNILERFSAQQFPDLHSELNLSSLELGDSALYFCASSVEGQGFHEQYFGPGTRLTVT.

The chain couples TRBV15 to TRBJ2-7; 7 positions match TRBD2. Germline V gives CDR1 LNHNV, CDR2 YYDKDF (reference sequence). Trimming cost V 5 bases and J 2 bases; bases outside gene matches: 3. The CDR3 sequence is 13 residues long. The CDR3 here is CATSQRGTYEQYF. In nucleotides, the CDR3 is TGTGCCACCAGCCAGCGGGGTACCTACGAGCAGTACTTC.

The chain joins TRBV28 to TRBJ2-1, with TRBD1 identical over 10 bases. Trimming cost V 5 bases and J 2 bases; bases outside gene matches: 6. CDR1 is MDHEN and CDR2 is SYDVKM in the germline V gene. This CDR3 spans 16 amino acids. The DNA of the CDR3 is TGTGCCAGCAGTGGGGGACAGGGGTTCCCCTACAATGAGCAGTTCTTC. Translating it yields CASSGGQGFPYNEQFF.

The CDR3 sequence is CSASRQGLGASNEKLFF. In nucleotides, the CDR3 is TGCAGTGCTAGTAGACAGGGATTGGGGGCTAGTAATGAAAAACTGTTTTTT. V and J are TRBV20-1 and TRBJ1-4, with 7 positions matching TRBD1. The CDR3 loop spans 17 amino acids. From germline, CDR1 is DFQATT and CDR2 SNEGSKA (reference sequence). J gave up 4 bases and V 3 bases, and 14 bases lay outside the gene matches.

This clonotype was counted only a few times. The V call is TRBV20-1, the J call TRBJ2-2; D gene unclear. CDR1 and CDR2 (germline): DFQATT, SNEGSKA (reference sequence). There are 12 residues in the CDR3. Trimming took 6 bases from V and 6 from J, leaving 11 bases between them. CDR3 region: CSARWAAGELFF. CDR3 DNA: TGCAGTGCAAGATGGGCCGCCGGGGAGCTGTTTTTT.

CDR3 DNA: TGCAGCGCACTGAGAGGGACCCGCAATCAGCCCCAGCATTTT. Translation gives CSALRGTRNQPQHF. The chain combines TRBV20-1 with TRBJ1-5; a possible D gene is TRBD1 (5 bases). CDR3 length: 14 residues. Germline V gene lookup returns CDR1 DFQATT and CDR2 SNEGSKA (reference sequence).

This clonotype came up many times. The rearrangement joins TRBV11-2 to TRBJ1-4; 9 bases map to TRBD1. Germline-derived CDR1 and CDR2 are SGHAT and FQNNGV. V shed 1 base, J shed 5 bases, and the junction held 2 bases outside the gene matches. CDR3 length: 15 amino acids. CDR3: CASSLGGTGNEKLFF. As DNA, the CDR3 is TGTGCCAGCAGCTTAGGGGGGACAGGGAATGAAAAACTGTTTTTT.

V gene TRBV5-1 combines with J gene TRBJ2-7; TRBD2 agrees at 8 bases. The CDR3 runs 15 residues. The ends lost 4 bases at V and 2 bases at J; junction bases unmatched: 8. In germline, CDR1 is SGHRS, CDR2 YFSETQ. Here the CDR3 reads CASSRGGEGAYEQYF. In DNA form, the CDR3 reads TGCGCCAGCAGCCGGGGGGGTGAGGGGGCCTACGAGCAGTACTTC.

This clonotype has only a few counts. The V gene is TRBV5-1, the J gene TRBJ1-1, with 7 nucleotides matching TRBD1. V shed 4 bases and J 1 base; nucleotides not matched to a gene: 4. The germline CDR1 and CDR2 sequences are SGHRS and YFSETQ. CDR3 size: 14 residues. The CDR3 coding sequence is TGCGCCAGCAGCGGGGGACAGAGGAACACTGAAGCTTTCTTT. It encodes CASSGGQRNTEAFF.

The chain couples TRBV20-1 to TRBJ2-7, with 9 bases matching TRBD1. Trimming at V came to 7 bases and at J to 7 bases, leaving 11 bases not matched to a gene. The CDR3 is 13 residues long. Germline V gene lookup returns CDR1 DFQATT and CDR2 SNEGSKA (reference sequence). The CDR3 loop is CSGIRDRAEEQYF. In DNA form, the CDR3 reads TGCAGTGGAATCCGGGACAGGGCTGAGGAGCAGTACTTC.

V and J are TRBV24-1 and TRBJ1-2, with 10 nucleotides matching TRBD1. Germline trimming cut 5 bases from V and 2 bases from J; bases unmatched to any gene: 1. The germline gives CDR1 KGHDR, CDR2 SFDVKD. The CDR3 loop spans 14 amino acids. CDR3 in amino acids: CATSAGQGNYGYTF. The CDR3 DNA reads as TGTGCCACCAGTGCGGGACAGGGGAACTATGGCTACACCTTC.

The chain is built from TRBV5-1 and TRBJ1-2; TRBD1 agrees at 9 bases. Germline V gives CDR1 SGHRS, CDR2 YFSETQ. V was clipped by 4 bases and J by 1 base; unmatched bases: 8. CDR3 length equals 16 residues. The CDR3 region is CASSQLQGALNYGYTF. The CDR3 nucleotides are TGCGCCAGCAGCCAACTACAGGGGGCCCTTAACTATGGCTACACCTTC.

The table lists this clonotype with a few counts. V usage is TRBV28 and J usage is TRBJ2-5, with D maybe TRBD2 (5 bases). This CDR3 spans 14 amino acids. Germline loops: CDR1 MDHEN, CDR2 SYDVKM. V lost 2 bases and J lost 3, with 10 bases in between. CDR3 DNA: TGTGCCAGCAGTTTAAGGCGGGCCGAAGAGACCCAGTACTTC. The encoded protein is CASSLRRAEETQYF.

This clonotype has at least ten counts. This sequence joins TRBV12-3 or TRBV12-4 and TRBJ2-7; 7 nucleotides line up with TRBD1. V gave up 6 bases and J gave up 1 base; unmatched junction bases: 0. The CDR3 consists of 12 residues. The CDR3 DNA is TGTGCCAGCAGGACAGGGTCCTACGAGCAGTACTTC. It translates to CASRTGSYEQYF.

V is TRBV5-1 and J is TRBJ2-6; no reliable D call. The V end lost 5 bases, the J end lost 0 bases, and 6 bases lay between the germline ends. The CDR3 runs to 14 residues. From germline, CDR1 is SGHRS and CDR2 YFSETQ. The DNA of the CDR3 is TGCGCCAGCAGTCCGGGCTCTGGGGCCAACGTCCTGACTTTC. Residues: CASSPGSGANVLTF.

A few counts support this clonotype. The V call is TRBV11-2, the J call TRBJ2-1; D is unclear. The V end was cut by 5 bases, the J end by 6 bases, with 8 bases between. The germline V gene has CDR1 SGHAT and CDR2 FQNNGV. CDR3 length equals 12 residues. CDR3 coding DNA: TGTGCCAGCAGCCAAAGCCCCAATGAGCAGTTCTTC. Translation gives CASSQSPNEQFF.